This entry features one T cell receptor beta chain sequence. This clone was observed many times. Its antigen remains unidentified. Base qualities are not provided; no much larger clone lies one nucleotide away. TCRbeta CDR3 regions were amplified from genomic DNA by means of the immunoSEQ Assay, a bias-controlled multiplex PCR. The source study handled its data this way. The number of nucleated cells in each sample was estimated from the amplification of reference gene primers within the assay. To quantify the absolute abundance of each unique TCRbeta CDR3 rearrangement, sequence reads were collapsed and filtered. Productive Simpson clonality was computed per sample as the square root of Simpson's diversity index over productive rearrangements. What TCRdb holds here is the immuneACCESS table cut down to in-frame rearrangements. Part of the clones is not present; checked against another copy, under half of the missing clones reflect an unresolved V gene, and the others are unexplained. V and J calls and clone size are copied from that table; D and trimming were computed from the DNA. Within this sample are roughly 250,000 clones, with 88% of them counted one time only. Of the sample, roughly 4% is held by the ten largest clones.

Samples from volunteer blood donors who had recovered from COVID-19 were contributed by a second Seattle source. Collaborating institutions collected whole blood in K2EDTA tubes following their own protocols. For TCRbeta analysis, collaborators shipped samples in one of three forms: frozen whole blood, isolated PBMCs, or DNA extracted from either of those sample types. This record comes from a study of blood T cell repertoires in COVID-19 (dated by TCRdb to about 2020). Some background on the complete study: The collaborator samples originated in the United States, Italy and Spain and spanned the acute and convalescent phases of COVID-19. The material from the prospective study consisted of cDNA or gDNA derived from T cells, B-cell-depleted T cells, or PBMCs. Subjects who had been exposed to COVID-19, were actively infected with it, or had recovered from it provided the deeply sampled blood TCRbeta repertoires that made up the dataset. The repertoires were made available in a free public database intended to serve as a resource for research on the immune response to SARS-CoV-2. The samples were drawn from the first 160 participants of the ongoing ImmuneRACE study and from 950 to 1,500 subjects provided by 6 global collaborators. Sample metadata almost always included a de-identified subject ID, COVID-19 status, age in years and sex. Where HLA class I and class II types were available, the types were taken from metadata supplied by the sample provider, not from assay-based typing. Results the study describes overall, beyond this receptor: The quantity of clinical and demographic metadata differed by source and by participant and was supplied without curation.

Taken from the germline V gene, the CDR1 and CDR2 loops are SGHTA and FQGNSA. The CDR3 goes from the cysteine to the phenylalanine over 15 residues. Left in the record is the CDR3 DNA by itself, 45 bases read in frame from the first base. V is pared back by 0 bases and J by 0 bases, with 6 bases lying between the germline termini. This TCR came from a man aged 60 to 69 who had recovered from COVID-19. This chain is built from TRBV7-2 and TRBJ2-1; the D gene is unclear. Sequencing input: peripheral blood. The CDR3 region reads CASSLAAGSYNEQFF. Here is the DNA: TGTGCCAGCAGCTTAGCGGCAGGCTCCTACAATGAGCAGTTCTTC.